The rows below give T cell receptor beta chains drawn from one sample of a study of cytomegalovirus exposure and HLA in healthy donors. TCRdb's table, derived via immunoSEQ multiplex PCR, lists solely in-frame clones and lacks some. The profile covers roughly 200,000 clones, with about 89% appearing a single time and about 1% taken by the ten largest. Input material: PBMCs. The receptors stem from a woman between 18 and 29 years old in good health and CMV-seronegative. Both conserved end residues are part of each CDR3. D genes are given only for firm matches. A clone size is listed for some rows: how often the clone was seen (once, few, many), or a class if it is expanded.

CDR3nt: TGTGCCTCCAGGGCTAGCACAGATACGCAGTATTTT
CDR3aa: CASRASTDTQYF
d_gene: NA
j_gene: TRBJ2-3
v_gene: TRBV7-9
abundance: NA

CDR3nt: TGCGCCAGCGGACAGGGAAACTATGGCTACACCTTC
CDR3aa: CASGQGNYGYTF
d_gene: TRBD1
j_gene: TRBJ1-2
v_gene: TRBV4-1
abundance: NA

CDR3nt: TGCGCCAGCTATGGGACAGGGAGAGAGACCCAGTACTTC
CDR3aa: CASYGTGRETQYF
d_gene: TRBD1
j_gene: TRBJ2-5
v_gene: TRBV5-1
abundance: NA

CDR3nt: TGTGCCAGCAGCACCCCTCTAGCGGGAGGGACCAATGAGCAGTTCTTC
CDR3aa: CASSTPLAGGTNEQFF
d_gene: TRBD2
j_gene: TRBJ2-1
v_gene: TRBV9
abundance: NA

CDR3nt: TGTGCCAGCAGCTGGAGAACTAGCGGGAGGGCCGGCGGGGAGCTGTTTTTT
CDR3aa: CASSWRTSGRAGGELFF
d_gene: TRBD2
j_gene: TRBJ2-2
v_gene: TRBV7-8
abundance: NA

CDR3nt: TGTGCCAGCAGGCGGACAGGCAGCTCCTACAATGAGCAGTTCTTC
CDR3aa: CASRRTGSSYNEQFF
d_gene: TRBD1
j_gene: TRBJ2-1
v_gene: TRBV11-2
abundance: NA

CDR3nt: TGTGCCAGCCCTACCCCCTCTGGGGCCAACGTCCTGACTTTC
CDR3aa: CASPTPSGANVLTF
d_gene: NA
j_gene: TRBJ2-6
v_gene: TRBV25-1
abundance: NA

CDR3nt: TGCGCCAGCAGCGGGGGAGGGAGCTACAATGAGCAGTTCTTC
CDR3aa: CASSGGGSYNEQFF
d_gene: TRBD2
j_gene: TRBJ2-1
v_gene: TRBV5-1
abundance: NA

CDR3nt: TGTGCCAGCAGAAGACAGGGGGCAGGCTACTACACCTTC
CDR3aa: CASRRQGAGYYTF
d_gene: TRBD1
j_gene: TRBJ1-2
v_gene: TRBV6-5
abundance: NA

CDR3nt: TGTGCCAGCAGACCGTCTAGCGGTAGCACAGATACGCAGTATTTT
CDR3aa: CASRPSSGSTDTQYF
d_gene: TRBD2
j_gene: TRBJ2-3
v_gene: TRBV7-9
abundance: NA

CDR3nt: TGTGCCAGCAGAGTTTCAGGGGGGCAAGGCGAGCAGTACTTC
CDR3aa: CASRVSGGQGEQYF
d_gene: NA
j_gene: TRBJ2-7
v_gene: TRBV2
abundance: NA

CDR3nt: TGTGCCAGCAGCCCACGGGGGGGCAGGGAGGATGGCTACACCTTC
CDR3aa: CASSPRGGREDGYTF
d_gene: NA
j_gene: TRBJ1-2
v_gene: TRBV9
abundance: NA

CDR3nt: TGTGCCAGCAGCTTAGATACTGGACTAAAGCAGTATTTT
CDR3aa: CASSLDTGLKQYF
d_gene: NA
j_gene: TRBJ2-3
v_gene: TRBV11-2
abundance: few

CDR3nt: TGTGCCAGCAGCTCCAGGATGCTCCAAGAGACCCAGTACTTC
CDR3aa: CASSSRMLQETQYF
d_gene: NA
j_gene: TRBJ2-5
v_gene: TRBV7-2
abundance: once

CDR3nt: TGTGCCAGCAGCTTTCACGAGGGCTCAAATGGCTACACCTTC
CDR3aa: CASSFHEGSNGYTF
d_gene: NA
j_gene: TRBJ1-2
v_gene: TRBV5-4
abundance: NA

CDR3nt: TGTGCCAGCAGCTTAGAGACAGTACCCTACGAGCAGTACTTC
CDR3aa: CASSLETVPYEQYF
d_gene: NA
j_gene: TRBJ2-7
v_gene: TRBV7-2
abundance: NA

CDR3nt: TGTGCCAGCAGCTTCAAACCGGGACAGGTGAACTCTGGAAACACCATATATTTT
CDR3aa: CASSFKPGQVNSGNTIYF
d_gene: TRBD1
j_gene: TRBJ1-3
v_gene: TRBV5-6
abundance: NA

CDR3nt: TGTGCCAGCAGCGTATCTGGACAGGGTTACGAGCAGTACTTC
CDR3aa: CASSVSGQGYEQYF
d_gene: TRBD1
j_gene: TRBJ2-7
v_gene: TRBV9
abundance: NA

CDR3nt: TGTGCCAGCAGCGGGTGGACTAGCGGGGGCAAGGGGGAGACCCAGTACTTC
CDR3aa: CASSGWTSGGKGETQYF
d_gene: TRBD2
j_gene: TRBJ2-5
v_gene: TRBV7-9
abundance: NA

CDR3nt: TGTGCCAGCAGTACACTACTAGGGAGAGAGACCCAGTACTTC
CDR3aa: CASSTLLGRETQYF
d_gene: NA
j_gene: TRBJ2-5
v_gene: TRBV27
abundance: once

CDR3nt: TGTGCCAGCAGCTCTTCAGGGGGAGGAAGAGCTTTCTTT
CDR3aa: CASSSSGGGRAFF
d_gene: TRBD1
j_gene: TRBJ1-1
v_gene: TRBV7-8
abundance: NA

CDR3nt: TGCGCCAGCAGCGGGGCGGGAGGGCCCAATGAGCAGTTCTTC
CDR3aa: CASSGAGGPNEQFF
d_gene: TRBD2
j_gene: TRBJ2-1
v_gene: TRBV4-1
abundance: NA

CDR3nt: TGTGCCAGCAGCTCTGCGGCGGGGACAGGGCTCCACGAGCAGTACTTC
CDR3aa: CASSSAAGTGLHEQYF
d_gene: TRBD1
j_gene: TRBJ2-7
v_gene: TRBV7-8
abundance: NA

CDR3nt: TGCGCCAGCGCGCCGGATGGGCAGGGCCGCTACACCTTC
CDR3aa: CASAPDGQGRYTF
d_gene: NA
j_gene: TRBJ1-2
v_gene: TRBV5-1
abundance: NA

CDR3nt: TGCGCCAGCAGCTTGTCCGCGAGAAGCATCGGTGGCAATCAGCCCCAGCATTTT
CDR3aa: CASSLSARSIGGNQPQHF
d_gene: NA
j_gene: TRBJ1-5
v_gene: TRBV5-1
abundance: NA

CDR3nt: TGCGCCAGCAGTGAGTCGATAGAACGATCCTACGAGCAGTACTTC
CDR3aa: CASSESIERSYEQYF
d_gene: NA
j_gene: TRBJ2-7
v_gene: TRBV10-2
abundance: NA

CDR3nt: TGTGCCAGCAGTGACAGGGGCCATGGCTACACCTTC
CDR3aa: CASSDRGHGYTF
d_gene: TRBD1
j_gene: TRBJ1-2
v_gene: TRBV6-5
abundance: NA

CDR3nt: TGTGCCAGCAGTTCGTCGCTTGGCCCCGCTCGCGAGCAGTACTTC
CDR3aa: CASSSSLGPAREQYF
d_gene: NA
j_gene: TRBJ2-7
v_gene: TRBV6-1
abundance: NA

CDR3nt: TGTGCCAGCAGCCACGGCCCCGGGGAGAGCAGAAATTCACCCCTCCACTTT
CDR3aa: CASSHGPGESRNSPLHF
d_gene: NA
j_gene: TRBJ1-6
v_gene: TRBV4-2
abundance: NA

CDR3nt: TGTGCCTGGAGTCCCGGAGGGCATAGCAATCAGCCCCAGCATTTT
CDR3aa: CAWSPGGHSNQPQHF
d_gene: NA
j_gene: TRBJ1-5
v_gene: TRBV30
abundance: few

CDR3nt: TGTGCCAGCATAAGGCAGGGGGCCTACGAGCAGTACTTC
CDR3aa: CASIRQGAYEQYF
d_gene: TRBD1
j_gene: TRBJ2-7
v_gene: TRBV7-8
abundance: NA

CDR3nt: TGCAGCGTTGGGGTGGGACTAGCGGGGAGCTCCTACAATGAGCAGTTCTTC
CDR3aa: CSVGVGLAGSSYNEQFF
d_gene: TRBD2
j_gene: TRBJ2-1
v_gene: TRBV29-1
abundance: NA